One TCR beta chain is described in this entry. The antigen is not known. These data are taken from a study of blood T cells in healthy people across ages. Study as a whole: About one barcoded beta molecule per two T cells was captured by template switching.

General study findings and limits: Estimated diversity across one million T cells was deemed an underestimate.

The amount of total RNA extracted per sample was at least 5.5 micrograms. With a J-beta primer mix and a sample-barcoded 5' primer, a second PCR ran about 7 to 12 cycles. MiXCR was run by TCRdb on the 5' RACE reads, yielding one entry per CDR3 protein. This sample has about 1.4 million distinct CDR3 sequences, with 59% found just once. V was trimmed by 5 bases and J by 5 bases, leaving 19 bases between them. The CDR3 is made up of 15 amino acids. The chain uses TRBV12-3 or TRBV12-4 and TRBJ2-7, with a weak D call TRBD2 (5 bases). The sample was blood. The source of this sequence is a man aged 18 to 30 in good health. Here the CDR3 DNA reads TGTGCCAGCAGTCAGTTCGACGGGATTTTGGACGAGCAGTACTTC. It is translated as CASSQFDGILDEQYF.